This T cell receptor (beta chain) was sequenced for a study of blood T cell repertoires in COVID-19. Study at large: PBMCs, B-cell-depleted T cells, or T cells provided the cDNA or gDNA that made up the material.

The data were produced by immunoSEQ multiplex PCR, yet TCRdb's version contains in-frame clones alone and is incomplete. The sample includes about 62,000 clones, approximately 86% of them seen just once. This CDR3 has 14 residues. The germline V gene has CDR1 SGHDT and CDR2 YYEEEE. V dropped 3 bases and J dropped 3 bases, with 9 bases sitting between them. The receptor's source is a man between 65 and 85 years old with acute or convalescent COVID-19. The chain employs TRBV5-6 and TRBJ1-4, with D perhaps TRBD1 (5 bases). Input material: peripheral blood. CDR3 in DNA: TGTGCCAGCAGCTGGGGCAGCCCTAATGAAAAACTGTTTTTT. It translates to CASSWGSPNEKLFF. Supplemented by reference TRBV5-6 and TRBJ1-4, the full variable domain reads DAGVTQSPTHLIKTRGQQVTLRCSPKSGHDTVSWYQQALGQGPQFIFQYYEEEERQRGNFPDRFSGHQFPNYSSELNVNALLLGDSALYLCASSWGSPNEKLFFGSGTQLSVL.